This T cell receptor beta chain comes out of a study of tumor-infiltrating lymphocytes in primary liver carcinoma. Study-level points and caveats: Tumors had a significantly higher top-250-clone fraction than blood (p = 0.039). Between tumor regions, pairs overlapped more than tumor-adjacent and tumor-blood pairs did.

Germline V gene data show CDR1 as SGHAT and CDR2 as FQNNGV. The CDR3 is 16 residues long. V was clipped by 2 bases and J by 0 bases; unmatched bases: 4. The authors made TCR beta cDNA from approximately 500 ng total RNA with a constant-region primer. Slightly modified ARM-PCR with three nested multiplex PCR rounds yielded TCR beta libraries. The study ran its first two PCR rounds for 9 to 10 cycles each, using TRBV1-TRBV30 forward primers and a C-beta reverse primer. TCRdb ran MiXCR on the multiplex PCR reads and lists one entry per CDR3 protein. This sample has around 29,000 distinct CDR3 sequences, with less than 80% found just once. Scientists recovered RNA and DNA together from around 18-30 mg of unsorted bulk tissue. Chronic HBV infection was present in the patients, who were treatment-naive. In regard to this clonotype: Its antigen is not known.

This sequence was found in a man between 35 and 55 years old with primary liver carcinoma and hepatitis B virus infection. Sequences were obtained from liver tumor tissue from sampling region 5. Subset defined: tumor region T5, tumor centre. The rearrangement links TRBV11-2 to TRBJ2-3; the match to TRBD2 covers 8 bases. CDR3 sequence: CASSLSRTSSTDTQYF. In nucleotides, the CDR3 is TGTGCCAGCAGCTTAAGTAGGACTAGCAGCACAGATACGCAGTATTTT.